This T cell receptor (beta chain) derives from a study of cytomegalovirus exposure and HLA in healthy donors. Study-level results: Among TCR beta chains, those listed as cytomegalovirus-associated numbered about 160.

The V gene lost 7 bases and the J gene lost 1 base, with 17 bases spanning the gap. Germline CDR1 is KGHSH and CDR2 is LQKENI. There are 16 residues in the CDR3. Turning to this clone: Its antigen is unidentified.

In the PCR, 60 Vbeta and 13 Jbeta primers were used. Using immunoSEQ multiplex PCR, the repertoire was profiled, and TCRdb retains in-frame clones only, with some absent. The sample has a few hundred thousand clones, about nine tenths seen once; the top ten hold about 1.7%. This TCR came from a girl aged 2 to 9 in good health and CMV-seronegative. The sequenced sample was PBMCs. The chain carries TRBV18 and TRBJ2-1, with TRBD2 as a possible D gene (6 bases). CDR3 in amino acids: CASFHQEGWSYNEQFF. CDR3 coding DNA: TGTGCCAGCTTCCACCAGGAGGGATGGTCCTACAATGAGCAGTTCTTC.